The 28 T cell receptor beta chains listed next were all sequenced from one sample in a study of blood T cell repertoires in COVID-19. Some clones are missing from TCRdb's copy, which holds only in-frame ones; the method was immunoSEQ multiplex PCR. The sample records some 250,000 clones, around 89% being singletons. Input material: PBMCs or T cells enriched from blood (not recorded which). The source of these receptors is a man in his forties or fifties who had recovered from COVID-19.

The chain couples TRBV4-3 to TRBJ2-3; 7 nucleotides match TRBD2. Trimming cost V 1 base and J 1 base; bases outside gene matches: 17. Germline values: CDR1 LGHNA, CDR2 YSLEER. The CDR3 extends over 20 amino acids. The CDR3 sequence: CASSQAPGGGRRRGTDTQYF. CDR3 DNA sequence: TGCGCCAGCAGCCAAGCACCGGGAGGCGGGCGGAGGAGGGGCACAGATACGCAGTATTTT.

The chain is built from TRBV29-1 and TRBJ1-2, with TRBD1 matching over 10 bases. Germline CDR1 and CDR2: SQVTM and ANQGSEA. V lost 6 bases to trimming and J lost 4 bases; unmatched junction nucleotides: 5. This CDR3 region has 13 residues. In DNA form, the CDR3 reads TGCAGCGTGAGGACAGGGGGAGTCTATGGCTACACCTTC. Protein product: CSVRTGGVYGYTF.

This clone was counted a single time. This chain uses TRBV28 with TRBJ1-1; no reliable D call. CDR1 and CDR2 (germline): MDHEN, SYDVKM. CDR3 length: 13 residues. V lost 5 bases and J 3 bases, leaving 10 bases between the germline ends. DNA for the CDR3: TGTGCCAGCAGTCCCACGACACACACTGAAGCTTTCTTT. Residues: CASSPTTHTEAFF. Full variable domain (missing parts from reference TRBV28 and TRBJ1-1): DVKVTQSSRYLVKRTGEKVFLECVQDMDHENMFWYRQDPGLGLRLIYFSYDVKMKEKGDIPEGYSVSREKKERFSLILESASTNQTSMYLCASSPTTHTEAFFGQGTRLTVV.

The V call is TRBV28, the J call TRBJ2-7, with TRBD1 matching over 11 bases. Unmatched junction bases numbered 1, after V lost 3 bases and J lost 0 bases. Germline CDR1 is MDHEN and CDR2 is SYDVKM. CDR3 length equals 15 residues. The DNA of the CDR3 is TGTGCCAGCAGTTTGGGGACAGGGGGCTCCTACGAGCAGTACTTC. This encodes CASSLGTGGSYEQYF.

CDR3 bases: TGTGCCAGCAGCTCCCAGGGATCCTATGGCTACACCTTC. Protein sequence: CASSSQGSYGYTF. This chain links TRBV5-6 with TRBJ1-2, with a tentative D call TRBD1 (5 bases). This CDR3 is 13 amino acids long. The germline V and J ends were trimmed by 3 bases and 4 bases, with 10 bases remaining between them. Looked up from germline, CDR1 is SGHDT and CDR2 is YYEEEE.

There are a few counts of this clone. This chain joins TRBV30 and TRBJ2-3; D perhaps matches TRBD1 (7 bases). CDR1 is GTSNPN, CDR2 SVGIG, per germline (reference sequence). The CDR3 is made up of 13 amino acids. Trimming removed 4 bases at V and 1 base at J, with 9 bases between. CDR3: CAWIRGGTDTQYF. The CDR3 DNA follows: TGTGCCTGGATCAGGGGGGGCACAGATACGCAGTATTTT.

The rearrangement links TRBV7-8 to TRBJ2-2; TRBD2 matches at 11 bases. The CDR3 extends over 13 amino acids. Germline assignment: CDR1 SGHVS and CDR2 FQNEAQ. V was pared by 5 bases and J by 14 bases, with 7 bases of the junction left unmatched. The CDR3 sequence: CASSRLAGKVLFF. CDR3 in DNA: TGTGCCAGCAGCCGACTAGCGGGAAAGGTTCTGTTTTTT.

About this clone itself: Additional DNA sequences in this sample encode the identical CDR3. CDR3: CASSLGGVYEQYF. The CDR3 nucleotides read TGTGCCAGCAGTTTAGGGGGGGTTTACGAGCAGTACTTC. J is TRBJ2-7 and V is TRBV12-3 or TRBV12-4; TRBD2 is a possible D gene (6 bases). The CDR3 is made up of 13 amino acids. V gave up 1 base and J gave up 4 bases, with 8 bases separating them.

A single count supports this clone. The genes are TRBV9 and TRBJ2-6; D possibly corresponds to TRBD1 (5 bases). Trimming took off 6 bases at V and 0 bases at J, with 13 bases between the two ends. CDR3 length: 16 residues. From germline, CDR1 is SGDLS and CDR2 YYNGEE. The CDR3 nucleotides read TGTGCCAGCACAGGGCGAGGAAACTCTGGGGCCAACGTCCTGACTTTC. This encodes CASTGRGNSGANVLTF.

The chain joins TRBV4-3 to TRBJ2-7; 7 bases are a match to TRBD2. CDR1 is LGHNA, CDR2 YSLEER, per germline. V lost 0 bases, J lost 4 bases, and 9 bases stayed unmatched. There are 16 residues in the CDR3. The CDR3 nucleotides are TGCGCCAGCAGCCAAGATCGGGGGGAGGGCCGGTACGAGCAGTACTTC. It encodes CASSQDRGEGRYEQYF.

The V call is TRBV29-1, the J call TRBJ1-5; TRBD1 might be the D (6 bases). The ends were cut back, 6 bases at V and 6 bases at J, with 15 bases in the middle. CDR3 length: 13 residues. CDR1 is SQVTM, CDR2 ANQGSEA, per germline. DNA for the CDR3: TGCAGCGTGAGGGGGGGTTCGGGTCAGCCCCAGCATTTT. It encodes CSVRGGSGQPQHF.

The chain is built from TRBV11-1 and TRBJ2-7, with TRBD1 matching 9 bases. This CDR3 contains 15 residues. J was trimmed by 4 bases and V by 5 bases; bases with no gene match: 9. Germline CDR1 is SGHAT and CDR2 is FQDESV (reference sequence). The CDR3 DNA is TGTGCCAGCAGCCCAGAGACAGGGGGTATGTACGAGCAGTACTTC. Translating it yields CASSPETGGMYEQYF.

Turning to this clone: A read error may account for a junction end that differs from germline. The J gene is TRBJ2-2, the V gene TRBV7-7; 11 nucleotides align to TRBD1. This CDR3 region has 16 residues. Germline V lookup: CDR1 SSHAT, CDR2 FNYEAQ (reference sequence). Here the CDR3 DNA reads TGTGCTAGCAGCTTAGGTGGGACAGGGGGCACCGGGGAGCTGTTTTTT. Translating it yields CASSLGGTGGTGELFF.

This clone occurred once. The chain has TRBV4-1 and TRBJ1-4; D is undetermined. The CDR3 is 15 amino acids. V lost 5 bases and J lost 1, with 11 bases in between. CDR1 MGHRA and CDR2 YSYEKL come from the germline V gene. The CDR3 loop reads CASSSLGITNEKLFF. In nucleotides, the CDR3 is TGCGCCAGCAGCTCCCTAGGTATAACTAATGAAAAACTGTTTTTT.

The rearrangement links TRBV2 to TRBJ1-2; D ambiguous. V was trimmed by 5 bases and J by 3 bases, leaving 10 bases between them. The CDR3 has 13 residues. Germline lookup yields CDR1 SNHLY and CDR2 FYNNEI. The CDR3 protein is CASSLEDHYGYTF. Written as DNA, the CDR3 is TGTGCCAGCAGTTTGGAGGATCACTATGGCTACACCTTC.

The chain is built from TRBV10-2 and TRBJ1-2; no reliable D call. Germline CDR1 WSHSY, CDR2 SAAADI. The CDR3 contains 17 residues. V was clipped by 3 bases and J by 2 bases, with 19 bases between them. The DNA for the CDR3 is TGCGCCAGCAGTGATCGCACCTTTATTCGGGTAAACTATGGCTACACCTTC. It codes for CASSDRTFIRVNYGYTF.

This clone was seen only a few times. CDR3 residues: CASGLRTGPNTEAFF. CDR3 bases: TGTGCCAGCGGATTGCGGACAGGGCCGAACACTGAAGCTTTCTTT. The chain is built from TRBV28 and TRBJ1-1, with 8 bases fitting TRBD1. V lost 8 bases, J lost 1 base, and 9 bases stayed unmatched. This CDR3 contains 15 residues. Germline V CDR1 and CDR2: MDHEN, SYDVKM.

The chain recombines TRBV12-5 with TRBJ2-7, with TRBD2 matching 12 bases. With 0 bases clipped from V and 0 bases from J, the junction kept 12 bases outside the gene matches. The CDR3 sequence is 20 residues long. Germline V gene sequence: CDR1 LGHNT, CDR2 FRNRAP. The CDR3 reads CASGLVTTSGGLTSSYEQYF. The CDR3 coding sequence is TGTGCTAGTGGTTTGGTCACGACTAGCGGGGGACTAACGAGCTCCTACGAGCAGTACTTC.

The chain employs TRBV15 and TRBJ1-2; tentative D call: TRBD1 (5 bases). CDR3 length equals 17 residues. Trimming took 0 bases from V and 4 from J, leaving 18 bases between them. The germline gives CDR1 LNHNV, CDR2 YYDKDF (reference sequence). CDR3 amino acids: CATSRDPTGGVIYGYTF. CDR3 bases: TGTGCCACCAGCAGAGACCCCACCGGGGGTGTCATCTATGGCTACACCTTC.

The rearrangement uses TRBV10-3 and TRBJ1-2; 8 nucleotides align to TRBD1. V was clipped by 2 bases and J by 5 bases; unmatched bases: 10. Germline V lookup: CDR1 ENHRY, CDR2 SYGVKD. This CDR3 contains 16 residues. The CDR3 reads CAISETGQGTVYGYTF. The CDR3 DNA sequence: TGTGCCATCAGTGAGACCGGACAGGGAACAGTATATGGCTACACCTTC.

The J gene is TRBJ2-7, the V gene TRBV5-1; 9 bases map to TRBD2. The CDR3 is 19 residues long. Germline V gene lookup returns CDR1 SGHRS and CDR2 YFSETQ. V dropped 0 bases and J dropped 3; count of bases not matched to a gene: 16. The CDR3 DNA follows: TGCGCCAGCAGCTTGGCGGCACTAGCGGGCACCCTGGGGAGCTACGAGCAGTACTTC. Translation: CASSLAALAGTLGSYEQYF.

The chain combines TRBV4-1 with TRBJ2-7, with TRBD2 matching 10 bases. Germline V gene data show CDR1 as MGHRA and CDR2 as YSYEKL. The J segment lost 5 bases and the V segment lost 4 bases, leaving 5 bases of the junction unmatched. The CDR3 runs 14 residues. CDR3 amino acids: CASSRGLADNEQYF. DNA for the CDR3: TGCGCCAGCAGCCGTGGACTAGCGGACAACGAGCAGTACTTC.

The rearrangement uses TRBV18 and TRBJ1-1; possible D gene TRBD1, 6 bases. V gave up 1 base and J gave up 0 bases, with 12 bases separating them. Germline values: CDR1 KGHSH, CDR2 LQKENI. CDR3 length equals 16 residues. Here the CDR3 reads CASSPQDSILNTEAFF. Here the CDR3 DNA reads TGTGCCAGCTCACCACAGGACAGCATATTGAACACTGAAGCTTTCTTT.

The chain has TRBV29-1 and TRBJ2-7; D may be TRBD2 (5 bases). V shed 7 bases and J shed 0 bases, with 10 bases lying between them. The CDR3 loop spans 12 amino acids. CDR1 and CDR2 (germline): SQVTM, ANQGSEA. The CDR3 protein is CSAVRDSYEQYF. DNA for the CDR3: TGCAGCGCCGTCCGGGACTCCTACGAGCAGTACTTC.

Concerning this clone: Other nucleotide sequences from this sample produce the same CDR3. The gene calls are TRBV15 and TRBJ1-5; 7 bases match TRBD1. J lost 1 base, V lost 0 bases, and 0 bases had no gene match. This CDR3 contains 15 residues. In germline, CDR1 is LNHNV, CDR2 YYDKDF (reference sequence). CDR3 residues: CATSRDRGSNQPQHF. The CDR3 nucleotides are TGTGCCACCAGCAGAGACAGGGGGAGCAATCAGCCCCAGCATTTT.

The sample holds a few counts of this clone. The V and J genes are TRBV18 and TRBJ2-7, with D maybe TRBD1 (6 bases). This CDR3 has 15 residues. V shed 0 bases and J shed 0 bases, with 9 bases lying between them. The germline V gene encodes CDR1 KGHSH and CDR2 LQKENI. The DNA of the CDR3 is TGTGCCAGCTCACCACCGAACAGGGACTCCTACGAGCAGTACTTC. It encodes CASSPPNRDSYEQYF. Supplemented by reference TRBV18 and TRBJ2-7, the full variable domain reads NAGVMQNPRHLVRRRGQEARLRCSPMKGHSHVYWYRQLPEEGLKFMVYLQKENIIDESGMPKERFSAEFPKEGPSILRIQQVVRGDSAAYFCASSPPNRDSYEQYFGPGTRLTVT.

CDR3 region: CASSLDLWLAGSMEDTQYF. As DNA, the CDR3 is TGTGCCAGCAGCTTAGACCTCTGGCTAGCGGGGTCTATGGAAGATACGCAGTATTTT. The chain carries TRBV11-3 and TRBJ2-3; 9 nucleotides line up with TRBD2. Germline CDR1 is SGHNT and CDR2 is YENEEA. This CDR3 spans 19 amino acids. V was clipped by 0 bases and J by 5 bases; unmatched bases: 15.

This sequence joins TRBV21-1 and TRBJ1-5; no DNA check was done on the table's D call, TRBD1. TRBV21-1 is classified as a pseudogene. The CDR3 length is 19 residues. The CDR3 region has the DNA TGTGCCAGCAGCAAAGCAAAGCTCCGACAGGGACGGAAGGGGCAGCCCCAGCATTTT. It translates to CASSKAKLRQGRKGQPQHF.